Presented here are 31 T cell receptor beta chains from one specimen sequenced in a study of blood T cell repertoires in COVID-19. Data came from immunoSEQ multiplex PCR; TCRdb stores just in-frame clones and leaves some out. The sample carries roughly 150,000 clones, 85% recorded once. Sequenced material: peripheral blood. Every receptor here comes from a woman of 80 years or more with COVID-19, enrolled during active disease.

CDR3 protein: CASSSLAGTYEQYF. Here the CDR3 DNA reads TGTGCCAGCAGCTCGCTAGCGGGCACTTACGAGCAGTACTTC. The rearrangement links TRBV11-2 to TRBJ2-7; 8 nucleotides agree with TRBD2. V trimming: 4 bases; J trimming: 4 bases; junction bases outside the gene matches: 6. Germline values: CDR1 SGHAT, CDR2 FQNNGV. The CDR3 has 14 residues.

The CDR3 DNA follows: TGTGCCAGCAGCCGGGGGACAGGGGGCTGGAACACTGAAGCTTTCTTT. It specifies CASSRGTGGWNTEAFF. The chain is built from TRBV3-1 (or the pseudogene TRBV3-2) and TRBJ1-1; 12 bases align to TRBD1. Germline lookup yields CDR1 LGHDT and CDR2 YNNKEL (reference sequence). The CDR3 runs to 16 residues. Trimming at V came to 4 bases and at J to 1 base, leaving 4 bases not matched to a gene.

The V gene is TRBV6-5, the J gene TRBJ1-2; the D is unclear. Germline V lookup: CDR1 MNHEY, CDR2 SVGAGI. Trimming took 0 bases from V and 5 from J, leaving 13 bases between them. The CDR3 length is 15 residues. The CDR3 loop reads CASSYSVGVTYGYTF. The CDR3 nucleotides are TGTGCCAGCAGTTACTCCGTCGGGGTAACTTATGGCTACACCTTC.

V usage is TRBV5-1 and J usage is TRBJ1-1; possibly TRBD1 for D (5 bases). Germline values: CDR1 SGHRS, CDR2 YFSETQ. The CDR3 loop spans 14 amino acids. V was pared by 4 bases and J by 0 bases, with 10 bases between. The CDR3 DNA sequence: TGCGCCAGCAGCCTCGGGGGGGTGAACACTGAAGCTTTCTTT. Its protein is CASSLGGVNTEAFF.

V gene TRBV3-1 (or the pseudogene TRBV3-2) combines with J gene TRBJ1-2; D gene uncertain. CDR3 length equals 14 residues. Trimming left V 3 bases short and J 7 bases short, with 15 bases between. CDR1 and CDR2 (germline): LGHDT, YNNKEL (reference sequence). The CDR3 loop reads CASSQSSEGRGYTF. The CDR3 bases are TGTGCCAGCAGCCAGTCCTCGGAGGGTCGTGGCTACACCTTC.

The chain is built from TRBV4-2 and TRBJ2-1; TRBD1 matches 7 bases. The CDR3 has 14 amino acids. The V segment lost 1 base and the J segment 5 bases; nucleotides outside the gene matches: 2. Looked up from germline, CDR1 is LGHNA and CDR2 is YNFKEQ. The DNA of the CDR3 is TGTGCCAGCAGCCAAGGACAGGGAGACAATGAGCAGTTCTTC. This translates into CASSQGQGDNEQFF.

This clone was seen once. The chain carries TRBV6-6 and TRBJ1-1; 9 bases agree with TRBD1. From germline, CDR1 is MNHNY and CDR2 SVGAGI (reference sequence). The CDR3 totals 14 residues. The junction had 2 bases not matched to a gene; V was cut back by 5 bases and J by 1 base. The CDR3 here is CASSTTGGNTEAFF. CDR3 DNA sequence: TGTGCCAGCAGTACGACAGGGGGGAACACTGAAGCTTTCTTT.

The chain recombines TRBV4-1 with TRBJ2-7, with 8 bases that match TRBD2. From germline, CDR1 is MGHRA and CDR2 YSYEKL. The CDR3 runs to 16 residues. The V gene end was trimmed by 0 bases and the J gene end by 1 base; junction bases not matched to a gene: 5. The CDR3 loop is CASSQEVSSGSYEQYF. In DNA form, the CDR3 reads TGCGCCAGCAGCCAAGAAGTGTCTAGCGGGTCCTACGAGCAGTACTTC.

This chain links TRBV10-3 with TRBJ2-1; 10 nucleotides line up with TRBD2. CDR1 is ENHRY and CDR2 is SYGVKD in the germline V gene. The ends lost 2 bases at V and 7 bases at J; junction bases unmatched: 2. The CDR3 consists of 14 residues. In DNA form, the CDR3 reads TGTGCCATCAGTGAGAGCGGGGGGGCTAATGAGCAGTTCTTC. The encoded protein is CAISESGGANEQFF.

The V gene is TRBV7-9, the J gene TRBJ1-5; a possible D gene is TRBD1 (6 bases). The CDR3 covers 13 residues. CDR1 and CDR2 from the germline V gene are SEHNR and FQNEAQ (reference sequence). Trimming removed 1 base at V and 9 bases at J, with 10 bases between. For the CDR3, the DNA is TGTGCCAGCAGCTTAGGTGGGGGCCGGCCCCAGCATTTT. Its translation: CASSLGGGRPQHF.

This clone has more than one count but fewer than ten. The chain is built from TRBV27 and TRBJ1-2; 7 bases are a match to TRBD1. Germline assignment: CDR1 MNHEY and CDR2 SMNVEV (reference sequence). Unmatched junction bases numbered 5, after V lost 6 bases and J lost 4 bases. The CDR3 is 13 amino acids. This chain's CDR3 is CASRRDSSYGYTF. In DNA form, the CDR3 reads TGTGCCAGCAGACGGGACAGTTCCTATGGCTACACCTTC.

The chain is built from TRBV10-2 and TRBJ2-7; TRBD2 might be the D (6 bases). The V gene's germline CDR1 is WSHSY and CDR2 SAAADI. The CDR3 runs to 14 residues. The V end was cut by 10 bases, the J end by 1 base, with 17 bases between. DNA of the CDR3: TGCGCCACCAAGGACTACACCGAATCCTACGAGCAGTACTTC. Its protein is CATKDYTESYEQYF.

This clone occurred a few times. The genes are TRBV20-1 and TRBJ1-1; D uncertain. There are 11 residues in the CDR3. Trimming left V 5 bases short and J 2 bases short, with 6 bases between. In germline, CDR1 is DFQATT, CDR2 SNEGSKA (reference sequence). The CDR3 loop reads CSAFQNTEAFF. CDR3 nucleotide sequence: TGCAGTGCTTTTCAAAACACTGAAGCTTTCTTT.

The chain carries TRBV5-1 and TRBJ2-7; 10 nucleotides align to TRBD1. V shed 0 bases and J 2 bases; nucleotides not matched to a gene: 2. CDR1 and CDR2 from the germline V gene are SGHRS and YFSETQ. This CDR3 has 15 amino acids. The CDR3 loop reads CASSLGDRGPYEQYF. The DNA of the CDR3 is TGCGCCAGCAGCTTGGGGGACAGGGGCCCCTACGAGCAGTACTTC.

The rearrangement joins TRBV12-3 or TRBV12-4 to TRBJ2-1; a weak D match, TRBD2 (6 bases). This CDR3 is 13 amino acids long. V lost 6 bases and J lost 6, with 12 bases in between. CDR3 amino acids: CASSPWRGNEQFF. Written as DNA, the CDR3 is TGTGCCAGCAGCCCTTGGAGGGGCAATGAGCAGTTCTTC.

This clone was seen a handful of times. CDR3 DNA sequence: TGCGCCAGCAGCCGACACGGACAGGACTATGGCTACACCTTC. Translation gives CASSRHGQDYGYTF. The chain uses TRBV5-1 and TRBJ1-2; 7 bases map to TRBD1. Unmatched junction bases numbered 6, after V lost 4 bases and J lost 3 bases. The CDR3 consists of 14 residues. CDR1 is SGHRS, CDR2 YFSETQ, per germline.

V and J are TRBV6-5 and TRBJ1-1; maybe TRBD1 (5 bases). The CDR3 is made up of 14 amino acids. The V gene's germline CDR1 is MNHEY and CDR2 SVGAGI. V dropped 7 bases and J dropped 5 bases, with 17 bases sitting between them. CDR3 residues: CASTPDLGGTEAFF. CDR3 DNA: TGTGCCAGCACGCCCGACCTTGGGGGGACTGAAGCTTTCTTT.

The CDR3 loop reads CATSSGGTYEQYF. The CDR3 bases are TGTGCCACCAGCAGCGGGGGGACTTACGAGCAGTACTTC. This sequence joins TRBV15 and TRBJ2-7; TRBD2 aligns across 7 bases. V shed 3 bases and J 4 bases; nucleotides not matched to a gene: 3. Germline CDR1 LNHNV, CDR2 YYDKDF (reference sequence). There are 13 residues in the CDR3.

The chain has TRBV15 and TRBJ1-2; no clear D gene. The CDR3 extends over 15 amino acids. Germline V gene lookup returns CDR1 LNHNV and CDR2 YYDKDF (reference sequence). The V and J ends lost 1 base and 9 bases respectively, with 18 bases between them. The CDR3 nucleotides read TGTGCCACCAGCAGAGGGATTAATAACTATGGTAGCTACACCTTC. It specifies CATSRGINNYGSYTF.

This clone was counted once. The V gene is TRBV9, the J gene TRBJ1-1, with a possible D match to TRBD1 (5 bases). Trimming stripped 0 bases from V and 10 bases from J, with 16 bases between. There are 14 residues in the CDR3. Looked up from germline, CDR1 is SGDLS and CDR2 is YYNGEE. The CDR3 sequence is CASSVDDGGAGAFF. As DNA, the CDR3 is TGTGCCAGCAGCGTAGATGACGGCGGGGCGGGAGCTTTCTTT.

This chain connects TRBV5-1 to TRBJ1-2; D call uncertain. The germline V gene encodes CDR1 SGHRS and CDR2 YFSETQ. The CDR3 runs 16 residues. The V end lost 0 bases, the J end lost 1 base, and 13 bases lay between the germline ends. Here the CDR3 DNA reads TGCGCCAGCAGCTTGGGTACAATCGAGGATAACTATGGCTACACCTTC. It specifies CASSLGTIEDNYGYTF.

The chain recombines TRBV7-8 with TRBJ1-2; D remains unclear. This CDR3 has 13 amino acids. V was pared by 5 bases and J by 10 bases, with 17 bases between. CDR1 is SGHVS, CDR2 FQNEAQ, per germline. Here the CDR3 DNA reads TGTGCCAGCAGCCCCTACGCCCATCAGGACTACACCTTC. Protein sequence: CASSPYAHQDYTF.

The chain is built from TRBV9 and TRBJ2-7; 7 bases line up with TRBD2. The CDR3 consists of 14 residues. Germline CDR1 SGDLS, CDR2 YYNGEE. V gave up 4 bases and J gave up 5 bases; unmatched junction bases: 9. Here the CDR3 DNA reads TGTGCCAGCAGCCCCAGCGGGGTGGTCGACGAGCAGTACTTC. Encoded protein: CASSPSGVVDEQYF.

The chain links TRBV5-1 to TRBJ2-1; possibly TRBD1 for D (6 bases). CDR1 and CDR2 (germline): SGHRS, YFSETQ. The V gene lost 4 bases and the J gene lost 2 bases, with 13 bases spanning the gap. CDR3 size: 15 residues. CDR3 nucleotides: TGCGCCAGCAGCGGCCGGACAGACCCCTACAATGAGCAGTTCTTC. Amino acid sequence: CASSGRTDPYNEQFF.

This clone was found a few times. CDR3 coding DNA: TGCGCCAGCAGCTTTCAGGGCGATGAAAAACTGTTTTTT. Translated, it gives CASSFQGDEKLFF. The gene calls are TRBV5-1 and TRBJ1-4, with D possibly matching TRBD1 (5 bases). The CDR3 sequence is 13 residues long. V was cut by 2 bases and J by 6 bases, with 8 bases left in between. Germline CDR1 SGHRS, CDR2 YFSETQ.

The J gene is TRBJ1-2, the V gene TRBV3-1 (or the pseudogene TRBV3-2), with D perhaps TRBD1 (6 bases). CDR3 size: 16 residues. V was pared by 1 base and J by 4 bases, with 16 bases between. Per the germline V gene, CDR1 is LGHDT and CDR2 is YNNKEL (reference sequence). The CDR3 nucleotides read TGTGCCAGCAGCCAAGTCGGAACAGGGTTCAGCTATGGCTACACCTTC. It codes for CASSQVGTGFSYGYTF.

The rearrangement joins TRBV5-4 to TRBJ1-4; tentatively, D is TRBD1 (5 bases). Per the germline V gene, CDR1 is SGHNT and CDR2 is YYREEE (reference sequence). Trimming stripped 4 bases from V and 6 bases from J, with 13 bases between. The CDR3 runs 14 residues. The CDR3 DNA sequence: TGTGCCAGCAGCAAACAGGTCGAAGATGAAAAACTGTTTTTT. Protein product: CASSKQVEDEKLFF.

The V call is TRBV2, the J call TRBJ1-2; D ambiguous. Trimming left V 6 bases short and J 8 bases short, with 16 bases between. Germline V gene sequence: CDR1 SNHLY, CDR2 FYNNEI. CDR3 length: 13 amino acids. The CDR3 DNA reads TGTGCCAGCAGCGTCGCGGGCTACGGGGGCTACACCTTC. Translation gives CASSVAGYGGYTF.

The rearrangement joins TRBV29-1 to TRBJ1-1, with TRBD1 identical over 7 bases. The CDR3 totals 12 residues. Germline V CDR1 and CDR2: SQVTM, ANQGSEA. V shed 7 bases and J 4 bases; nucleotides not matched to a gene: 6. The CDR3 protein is CSAGGLGTEAFF. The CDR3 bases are TGCAGCGCAGGGGGTCTAGGCACTGAAGCTTTCTTT.

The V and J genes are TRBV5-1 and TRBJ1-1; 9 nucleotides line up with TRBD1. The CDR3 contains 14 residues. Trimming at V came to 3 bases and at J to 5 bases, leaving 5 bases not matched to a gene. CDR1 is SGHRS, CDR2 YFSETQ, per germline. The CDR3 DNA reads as TGCGCCAGCAGCTACGGACAGGGGTGGACTGAAGCTTTCTTT. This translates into CASSYGQGWTEAFF.

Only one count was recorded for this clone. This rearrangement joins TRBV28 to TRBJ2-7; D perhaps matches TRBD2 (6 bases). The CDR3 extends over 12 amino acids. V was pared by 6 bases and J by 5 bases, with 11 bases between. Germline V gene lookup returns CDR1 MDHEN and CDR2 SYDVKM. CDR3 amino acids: CASRQGGDEQYF. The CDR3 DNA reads TGTGCCAGCAGGCAAGGCGGGGACGAGCAGTACTTC. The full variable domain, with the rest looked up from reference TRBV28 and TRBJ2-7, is DVKVTQSSRYLVKRTGEKVFLECVQDMDHENMFWYRQDPGLGLRLIYFSYDVKMKEKGDIPEGYSVSREKKERFSLILESASTNQTSMYLCASRQGGDEQYFGPGTRLTVT.